This TCR beta chain was obtained from a study of blood T cell repertoires in COVID-19 (dated by TCRdb to about 2020). About the investigation overall: Collaborator samples came from the United States, Italy and Spain and covered acute and convalescent phases of COVID-19. The repertoires were released in a freely available public database meant as a resource for research on the immune response to SARS-CoV-2. The prospective study material was composed of cDNA or gDNA derived from T cells, B-cell-depleted T cells, or PBMCs. Subjects who had been exposed to COVID-19, were actively infected with it, or had recovered from it provided the deeply sampled blood TCRbeta repertoires that made up the dataset. Samples came from the ongoing ImmuneRACE study (first 160 participants) plus 1,254 subjects from 6 global collaborators. Where available, HLA class I and class II types were obtained from metadata supplied by the sample provider rather than from assay-based typing. The sample metadata nearly always contained a de-identified subject ID, COVID-19 status, age in years and sex. Paper-wide results and their limitations: The quantity of clinical and demographic metadata differed by source and by participant and was supplied without curation.

Whole blood was collected in K2EDTA tubes by collaborating institutions according to the institutions' own protocols. Collaborator samples were shipped for TCRbeta analysis as frozen whole blood, isolated PBMCs, or DNA extracted from either sample type. The CDR3 measures 15 amino acids from cysteine to phenylalanine. The sequence is cut down to CDR3 DNA, 45 bases in frame from base 1. V and J are trimmed by 5 bases and 3 bases, and the gene matches miss 7 bases of the junction. CDR1 and CDR2, per the germline V gene (reference sequence), are LNHDA and SQIVND. Comments on this clone: There is no known antigen for this receptor. No per-base quality is available; no much larger clone lies one base away.

TCRbeta CDR3 regions were amplified from genomic DNA by means of the immunoSEQ Assay, a bias-controlled multiplex PCR. The published analysis was carried out like this. The number of nucleated cells in each sample was estimated by amplification of reference gene primers within the assay. To quantify the absolute abundance of each unique TCRbeta CDR3 rearrangement, sequence reads were collapsed and filtered. Productive Simpson clonality was computed per sample as the square root of Simpson's diversity index over productive rearrangements. As stored in TCRdb, this immuneACCESS dataset retains in-frame rearrangements with V and J assigned. A fraction of the clones does not appear; measured against another copy, unresolved V genes explain less than half of the discrepancy, and the remainder lacks a known reason. V, J and clone size were drawn from that table, and D and trimming were deduced from the DNA. Recorded for this sample are 200,000 to 250,000 clones; 80% to 85% of them occurred a single time. The ten most abundant clones make up 2.3% of the sample.

Input material: peripheral blood. The origin of this receptor is a woman aged 55-69 years with acute or convalescent COVID-19. Recombination joined TRBV19 with TRBJ1-2; TRBD1 fits 9 bases in the junction. CDR3 protein: CASSARQGVDYGYTF. In nucleotides, the sequence is TGTGCCAGTAGTGCCCGACAGGGGGTGGACTATGGCTACACCTTC.